What follows is one T cell receptor (beta chain) and its context. Patients had newly diagnosed, untreated stage II-IVA oral cavity squamous cell carcinoma. Blood cells were analyzed directly, without culture or expansion. The record originates from a study of neoadjuvant anti-PD-1 for oral cavity cancer. Study-wide context: Patients without progression got a fourth dose around day 43.

The method was immunoSEQ multiplex PCR; TCRdb's version includes in-frame clones alone and lacks a portion of them. The repertoire consists of 65,000 to 95,000 clones, with about 84% occurring once and the leading ten covering around 3.2%. Material: PBMCs, obtained before nivolumab (anti-PD-1) treatment. This TCR was sampled from a person aged 40 to 85 with oral cavity squamous cell carcinoma.

The CDR3 spells CASSGDRGHHEQYF. CDR3 sequence (DNA): TGTGCCAGCAGTGGAGACAGGGGGCATCACGAGCAGTACTTC. The V and J genes are TRBV25-1 and TRBJ2-7; 10 positions agree with TRBD1. The trim removed 4 bases at V and 5 bases at J, leaving 5 bases unmatched. The CDR3 totals 14 residues. Germline V gene sequence: CDR1 MGHDK, CDR2 SYGVNS.